These 19 T cell receptor beta chains originate from one sample sequenced in a study of long-term antiretroviral therapy in people with HIV (dated by TCRdb to between 2021 and 2024). The immunoSEQ hsTCRB v3.0 assay was used at survey level resolution for TRB variable region sequencing. Imported from immuneACCESS, the table was reduced by TCRdb to in-frame sequences with V and J called. These copies leave out some clones; in studies compared against another copy, an unresolved V gene accounts for under half, and the cause of the remainder is not known. The sample includes approximately 18,000 clones, with 80% to 95% observed a single time. The ten largest clones take up 13% of the sample. Sequenced material: unsorted PBMCs, taken 0.6 years after starting antiretroviral therapy. Receptors were obtained from a woman aged 40 to 50 with HIV.

This chain links TRBV27 with TRBJ2-4; TRBD1 aligns across 7 bases. This CDR3 spans 14 amino acids. Germline loops: CDR1 MNHEY, CDR2 SMNVEV (reference sequence). The trim removed 5 bases at V and 3 bases at J, leaving 4 bases unmatched. The CDR3 nucleotides read TGTGCCAGCAGTAACAGGGGTGACAAAAACATTCAGTACTTC. Its translation is CASSNRGDKNIQYF.

The gene calls are TRBV27 and TRBJ1-1; a weak D match, TRBD1 (6 bases). V was trimmed by 3 bases and J by 5 bases, leaving 10 bases between them. The CDR3 is 13 amino acids. Germline V lookup: CDR1 MNHEY, CDR2 SMNVEV (reference sequence). The CDR3 is CASSFRGQTEAFF. CDR3 nucleotide sequence: TGTGCCAGCAGTTTTAGGGGACAAACTGAAGCTTTCTTT.

The rearrangement links TRBV6-1 to TRBJ1-6, with D unclear. The length of the CDR3 is 13 residues. The germline gives CDR1 MNHNS, CDR2 SASEGT. V lost 5 bases, J lost 7 bases, and 9 bases lay in between. Here the CDR3 reads CASSNTGNSPLHF. CDR3 nucleotides: TGTGCCAGCAGTAATACTGGGAATTCACCCCTCCACTTT.

The rearrangement uses TRBV7-7 and TRBJ2-7; 11 nucleotides align to TRBD1. The CDR3 length is 15 residues. CDR1 is SSHAT and CDR2 is FNYEAQ in the germline V gene (reference sequence). J lost 0 bases, V lost 5 bases, and 3 bases had no gene match. CDR3 residues: CASSAGQGDSYEQYF. DNA of the CDR3: TGTGCCAGCAGCGCGGGACAGGGGGACTCCTACGAGCAGTACTTC.

The V and J genes are TRBV4-3 and TRBJ2-1; 9 bases match TRBD1. V was clipped by 3 bases and J by 7 bases; unmatched bases: 7. Germline CDR1 reads LGHNA; CDR2 reads YSLEER. CDR3 length equals 15 residues. The CDR3 DNA follows: TGCGCCAGCAGCCAGACAGGGGGGGTTATGAATGAGCAGTTCTTC. The encoded protein is CASSQTGGVMNEQFF.

CDR3 in amino acids: CASSIEGQGFRDTQYF. In DNA form, the CDR3 reads TGTGCCAGTAGTATAGAGGGACAGGGATTTAGAGATACGCAGTATTTT. The genes are TRBV19 and TRBJ2-3, with 9 nucleotides matching TRBD1. The V segment lost 0 bases and the J segment 5 bases; nucleotides outside the gene matches: 6. Per the germline V gene, CDR1 is LNHDA and CDR2 is SQIVND (reference sequence). The CDR3 covers 16 residues.

The chain recombines TRBV13 with TRBJ1-3; the match to TRBD1 covers 7 bases. CDR1 is PRHDT and CDR2 is FYEKMQ in the germline V gene (reference sequence). The CDR3 is made up of 15 amino acids. With V trimmed by 0 bases and J by 3 bases, 2 bases remained unmatched. The CDR3 sequence is CASSLGGDSGNTIYF. Here the CDR3 DNA reads TGTGCCAGCAGCTTAGGCGGGGACAGTGGAAACACCATATATTTT.

The chain uses TRBV11-2 and TRBJ2-7, with 8 bases lining up with TRBD2. Germline CDR1 and CDR2: SGHAT and FQNNGV. The length of the CDR3 is 15 residues. V lost 1 base, J lost 4 bases, and 6 bases stayed unmatched. The DNA of the CDR3 is TGTGCCAGCAGCTTAGGGGCCGGGACTAGTTACGAGCAGTACTTC. Protein product: CASSLGAGTSYEQYF.

J is TRBJ2-2 and V is TRBV10-3, with 11 bases fitting TRBD2. The CDR3 sequence is 15 residues long. V dropped 3 bases and J dropped 4; count of bases not matched to a gene: 1. The germline V gene encodes CDR1 ENHRY and CDR2 SYGVKD. The CDR3 protein is CAISDGTSGTGELFF. Written as DNA, the CDR3 is TGTGCCATCAGTGACGGGACTAGCGGCACCGGGGAGCTGTTTTTT.

This clone has only a few counts. The rearrangement uses TRBV2 and TRBJ1-2; D might be TRBD1 (6 bases). The germline V and J ends were trimmed by 6 bases and 5 bases, with 10 bases remaining between them. The CDR3 sequence is 12 residues long. CDR1 and CDR2 (germline): SNHLY, FYNNEI. This chain's CDR3 is CASSGGLYGYTF. The CDR3 nucleotides read TGTGCCAGCAGCGGGGGCCTTTATGGCTACACCTTC. Together with reference TRBV2 and TRBJ1-2, the CDR3 gives the full variable domain: EPEVTQTPSHQVTQMGQEVILRCVPISNHLYFYWYRQILGQKVEFLVSFYNNEISEKSEIFDDQFSVERPDGSNFTLKIRSTKLEDSAMYFCASSGGLYGYTFGSGTRLTVV.

The chain couples TRBV7-2 to TRBJ1-1; D is perhaps TRBD1 (6 bases). V was clipped by 6 bases and J by 5 bases, with 16 bases between them. Per the germline V gene, CDR1 is SGHTA and CDR2 is FQGNSA. CDR3 size: 14 residues. The CDR3 protein is CASRKGGAITEAFF. The CDR3, as DNA: TGTGCCAGCAGAAAGGGGGGGGCAATTACTGAAGCTTTCTTT. Full variable domain (missing parts from reference TRBV7-2 and TRBJ1-1): GAGVSQSPSNKVTEKGKDVELRCDPISGHTALYWYRQSLGQGLEFLIYFQGNSAPDKSGLPSDRFSAERTGGSVSTLTIQRTQQEDSAVYLCASRKGGAITEAFFGQGTRLTVV.

The chain couples TRBV30 to TRBJ1-1, with unresolved D. The germline CDR1 and CDR2 sequences are GTSNPN and SVGIG (reference sequence). This CDR3 comprises 13 residues. The germline V and J ends were trimmed by 1 base and 4 bases, with 10 bases remaining between them. The CDR3 DNA is TGTGCCTGGAGTGGAGTCTTGGGCACTGAAGCTTTCTTT. Translation: CAWSGVLGTEAFF.

V is TRBV7-2 and J is TRBJ2-7; 7 bases fit TRBD1. Germline lookup yields CDR1 SGHTA and CDR2 FQGNSA. Trimming removed 5 bases from V and 9 bases from J; junction bases left unmatched: 16. This CDR3 has 15 amino acids. CDR3 nucleotide sequence: TGTGCCAGCAGCATCGGACAGGCCTCCTACGATCGGCAGTACTTC. It specifies CASSIGQASYDRQYF.

V usage is TRBV5-4 and J usage is TRBJ2-5; TRBD1 agrees at 7 bases. V shed 4 bases and J 2 bases; nucleotides not matched to a gene: 5. The CDR3 consists of 14 residues. Per the germline V gene, CDR1 is SGHNT and CDR2 is YYREEE (reference sequence). CDR3 bases: TGTGCCAGCAGCACCCCAGGGGGTCAAGAGACCCAGTACTTC. Protein sequence: CASSTPGGQETQYF.

The genes are TRBV5-8 and TRBJ2-2; 10 bases match TRBD2. With 5 bases clipped from V and 5 bases from J, the junction kept 9 bases outside the gene matches. Germline V gives CDR1 SGHTS, CDR2 YDEGEE. The CDR3 extends over 16 amino acids. The CDR3 loop is CASRTWELAGTGELFF. As DNA, the CDR3 is TGTGCCAGCAGGACGTGGGAACTAGCGGGGACCGGGGAGCTGTTTTTT.

The chain recombines TRBV6-1 with TRBJ1-2; TRBD1 aligns across 7 bases. The CDR3 extends over 13 amino acids. CDR1 MNHNS and CDR2 SASEGT come from the germline V gene. The junction had 10 bases not matched to a gene; V was cut back by 7 bases and J by 8 bases. This chain's CDR3 is CASNPDRALGYTF. The CDR3 DNA is TGTGCCAGCAACCCTGACAGGGCCCTGGGCTACACCTTC.

This rearrangement joins TRBV30 to TRBJ1-5, with 7 bases lining up with TRBD1. The ends lost 6 bases at V and 4 bases at J; junction bases unmatched: 6. In germline, CDR1 is GTSNPN, CDR2 SVGIG (reference sequence). This CDR3 is 13 amino acids long. The DNA for the CDR3 is TGTGCCTGCTCACCGACAGGGAATCAGCCCCAGCATTTT. As protein: CACSPTGNQPQHF.

This chain links TRBV11-2 with TRBJ2-3; D is ambiguous. Per germline, CDR1 SGHAT and CDR2 FQNNGV. The CDR3 runs to 12 residues. The V gene lost 0 bases and the J gene lost 5 bases, with 3 bases spanning the gap. This chain's CDR3 is CASSLERDTQYF. CDR3 DNA: TGTGCCAGCAGCTTAGAAAGAGATACGCAGTATTTT. Supplemented by reference TRBV11-2 and TRBJ2-3, the full variable domain reads EAGVAQSPRYKIIEKRQSVAFWCNPISGHATLYWYQQILGQGPKLLIQFQNNGVVDDSQLPKDRFSAERLKGVDSTLKIQPAKLEDSAVYLCASSLERDTQYFGPGTRLTVL.

The chain employs TRBV6-6 and TRBJ1-2; no reliable D call. Germline V lookup: CDR1 MNHNY, CDR2 SVGAGI (reference sequence). The germline V and J ends were trimmed by 6 bases and 5 bases, with 22 bases remaining between them. This CDR3 is built from 16 residues. CDR3 region: CASRTTFSDVRYGYTF. The CDR3 DNA reads as TGTGCCAGCAGGACAACCTTTAGCGACGTTCGTTATGGCTACACCTTC.